One and the same sample provided the 14 T cell receptor beta chains below, sequenced in a study of shared clonotypes between healthy human individuals. TCRdb's table, derived via immunoSEQ multiplex PCR, lists solely in-frame clones and lacks some. The sample consists of 2,100,000 or so clones, around 95% of them appearing once. The sequencing sample was made of naive CD4+ T cells sorted from blood. Subset here: CD45RA+ positively selected. The receptors here all came from a man aged 18-30 years in good health.

The CDR3 protein is CASRGGDGREKLFF. Here the CDR3 DNA reads TGTGCCTCCCGGGGGGGTGACGGTCGTGAAAAACTGTTTTTT. The V call is TRBV10-3, the J call TRBJ1-4, with D perhaps TRBD1 (5 bases). The CDR3 is made up of 14 amino acids. V was pared by 11 bases and J by 7 bases, with 20 bases between. Per germline, CDR1 ENHRY and CDR2 SYGVKD.

For this clone: The same CDR3 can be traced to other DNA sequences in this sample. The chain is built from TRBV2 and TRBJ1-6; D gene ambiguous. Per the germline V gene, CDR1 is SNHLY and CDR2 is FYNNEI. The CDR3 runs 13 residues. V shed 5 bases and J shed 5 bases, with 7 bases lying between them. Here the CDR3 DNA reads TGTGCCAGCAGTCCCGAGAATAATTCACCCCTCCACTTT. Its translation: CASSPENNSPLHF.

V and J are TRBV5-4 and TRBJ2-3; 7 nucleotides align to TRBD2. The CDR3 has 15 residues. J gave up 1 base and V 1 base, and 3 bases lay outside the gene matches. CDR1 is SGHNT, CDR2 YYREEE, per germline (reference sequence). The CDR3 is CASSLRLAGTDTQYF. In DNA form, the CDR3 reads TGTGCCAGCAGCTTGCGCCTAGCGGGCACAGATACGCAGTATTTT.

A remark on this clone: At one end the junction does not follow the germline gene, possibly because of a read error. The DNA of the CDR3 is TGCGCCAGCAGTTTGGGAGCGGGGACCTCCTACAATGAGCAGTTCTTC. It encodes CASSLGAGTSYNEQFF. The chain uses TRBV5-1 and TRBJ2-1; TRBD2 matches at 7 bases. The CDR3 has 16 amino acids. The germline CDR1 and CDR2 sequences are SGHRS and YFSETQ.

The gene calls are TRBV7-8 and TRBJ2-1; 8 nucleotides agree with TRBD2. The CDR3 consists of 14 residues. Trimming removed 0 bases from V and 9 bases from J; junction bases left unmatched: 4. Germline-derived CDR1 and CDR2 are SGHVS and FQNEAQ. Here the CDR3 DNA reads TGTGCCAGCAGCTTAGCGGCGGGAGGCACTGAGCAGTTCTTC. Translation: CASSLAAGGTEQFF.

This chain joins TRBV6-7 and TRBJ2-3, with D perhaps matching TRBD2 (6 bases). TRBV6-7 is reported as an ORF; its role is uncertain. The CDR3 has 14 residues. Trimming pared 5 bases from V and 1 base from J, leaving 10 bases between. CDR3 coding DNA: TGTGCCAGCAGTCCCGGGACTCGCACAGATACGCAGTATTTT. Residues: CASSPGTRTDTQYF.

This clone was found once. This chain connects TRBV6-1 to TRBJ2-7, with a tentative D call TRBD2 (6 bases). Trimming cost V 6 bases and J 2 bases, with 14 bases left between them. The CDR3 length is 14 residues. CDR1 is MNHNS and CDR2 is SASEGT in the germline V gene. In nucleotides, the CDR3 is TGTGCCAGCAGGGTTGGAGGGTCCCCCTACGAGCAGTACTTC. Translating it yields CASRVGGSPYEQYF.

The gene calls are TRBV10-3 and TRBJ2-1; 11 bases align to TRBD2. This CDR3 is built from 15 residues. Per the germline V gene, CDR1 is ENHRY and CDR2 is SYGVKD. V trimming: 5 bases; J trimming: 4 bases; junction bases outside the gene matches: 4. The CDR3 DNA reads TGTGCCATCAGTAAGACTAGCGGGGTATACAATGAGCAGTTCTTC. Translated, it gives CAISKTSGVYNEQFF.

The rearrangement uses TRBV11-2 and TRBJ1-6, with D possibly being TRBD1 (6 bases). Trimming cost V 3 bases and J 8 bases, with 14 bases left between them. The CDR3 is 15 residues long. Looked up from germline, CDR1 is SGHAT and CDR2 is FQNNGV. This CDR3 reads CASSFAGGRYSPLHF. CDR3 DNA sequence: TGTGCCAGCAGCTTTGCTGGGGGCAGATATTCACCCCTCCACTTT.

Concerning this clone itself: Other DNA sequences from this sample encode an identical CDR3 as well. This chain connects TRBV6-5 to TRBJ2-7, with D unclear. CDR3 length equals 14 residues. Germline V gene sequence: CDR1 MNHEY, CDR2 SVGAGI. Trimming removed 6 bases from V and 0 bases from J, with 12 bases in between. The CDR3 nucleotides read TGTGCCAGCAGCAGAACAGTGAGCTCCTACGAGCAGTACTTC. Translation: CASSRTVSSYEQYF.

The CDR3 protein is CASNGQGANYGYTF. The CDR3 DNA follows: TGTGCCAGCAATGGACAGGGGGCTAACTATGGCTACACCTTC. V usage is TRBV2 and J usage is TRBJ1-2, with TRBD1 matching 10 bases. CDR3 size: 14 residues. Per the germline V gene, CDR1 is SNHLY and CDR2 is FYNNEI. V shed 7 bases and J 0 bases; nucleotides not matched to a gene: 2.

This chain joins TRBV7-8 and TRBJ2-1; D is unclear. Germline-derived CDR1 and CDR2 are SGHVS and FQNEAQ. Deletions cut 5 bases from V and 7 bases from J, with 6 bases between. The CDR3 sequence is 11 residues long. The CDR3 sequence is CASSPQNEQFF. The DNA of the CDR3 is TGTGCCAGCAGCCCCCAGAATGAGCAGTTCTTC.

The chain couples TRBV5-5 to TRBJ1-2; possibly TRBD1 for D (5 bases). CDR1 SGHKS and CDR2 YYEKEE come from the germline V gene (reference sequence). Deletions cut 2 bases from V and 7 bases from J, with 15 bases between. This CDR3 is built from 14 residues. The CDR3: CASSFEDRTSGYTF. CDR3 nucleotides: TGTGCCAGCAGCTTTGAGGATCGGACATCTGGCTACACCTTC.

A single count supports this clone. The CDR3 DNA sequence: TGCGCCAGCAGGTTAGTTCCTAGCGGGGGAGTCGGCGCAGATACGCAGTATTTT. Translation gives CASRLVPSGGVGADTQYF. The chain links TRBV5-1 to TRBJ2-3; 10 positions match TRBD2. After removal of 5 bases from V and 4 bases from J, the junction contained 16 bases not matched to a gene. Looked up from germline, CDR1 is SGHRS and CDR2 is YFSETQ. The CDR3 runs 18 residues. Using reference TRBV5-1 and TRBJ2-3 for the parts outside the CDR3, the full variable domain is KAGVTQTPRYLIKTRGQQVTLSCSPISGHRSVSWYQQTPGQGLQFLFEYFSETQRNKGNFPGRFSGRQFSNSRSEMNVSTLELGDSALYLCASRLVPSGGVGADTQYFGPGTRLTVL.